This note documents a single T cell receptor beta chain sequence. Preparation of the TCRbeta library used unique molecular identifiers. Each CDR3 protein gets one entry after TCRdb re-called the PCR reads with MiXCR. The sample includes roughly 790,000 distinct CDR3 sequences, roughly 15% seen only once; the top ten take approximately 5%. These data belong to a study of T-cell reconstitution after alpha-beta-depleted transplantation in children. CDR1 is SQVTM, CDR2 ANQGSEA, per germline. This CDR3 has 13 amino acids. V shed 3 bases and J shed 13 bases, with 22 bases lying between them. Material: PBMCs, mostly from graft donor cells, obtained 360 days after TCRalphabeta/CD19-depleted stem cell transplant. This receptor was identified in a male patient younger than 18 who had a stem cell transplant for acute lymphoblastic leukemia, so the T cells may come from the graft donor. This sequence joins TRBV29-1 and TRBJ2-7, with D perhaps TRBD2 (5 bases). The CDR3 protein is CSVEVVRGENRYF. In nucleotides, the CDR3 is TGCAGCGTTGAGGTGGTCCGTGGGGAGAATCGCTACTTC.